The 8 T cell receptor beta chains in this list originate from one sample, sequenced in a study of shared clonotypes between healthy human individuals. Naive CD8 cells, CD45RO-negative and positively selected for CCR7, excluded terminally differentiated effector memory CD45RA+ cells. Profiling relied on immunoSEQ multiplex PCR, and the TCRdb table lists in-frame clones only, not all of them. The table shows some 2,100,000 clones, with about 93% occurring only once. What was sequenced was naive CD8+ T cells from PBMCs. The receptors were sampled from a man aged 18 to 29 in good health. Some clones in this sample may be carry-over from other donors' samples.

This sequence joins TRBV9 and TRBJ2-1; 8 nucleotides align to TRBD2. Trimming at V came to 0 bases and at J to 2 bases, leaving 4 bases not matched to a gene. The CDR3 covers 16 residues. Germline V gene data show CDR1 as SGDLS and CDR2 as YYNGEE. The CDR3 sequence: CASSVGVGRAYNEQFF. The CDR3 bases are TGTGCCAGCAGCGTAGGTGTCGGGAGGGCCTACAATGAGCAGTTCTTC.

This clone was observed once. This chain connects TRBV5-1 to TRBJ2-7; 7 bases are a match to TRBD1. This CDR3 has 15 amino acids. With 4 bases clipped from V and 1 base from J, the junction kept 8 bases outside the gene matches. CDR1 is SGHRS, CDR2 YFSETQ, per germline. CDR3 DNA sequence: TGCGCCAGCAGCCAAACAGGGACAGATTCCTACGAGCAGTACTTC. Its translation is CASSQTGTDSYEQYF.

The chain links TRBV7-9 to TRBJ2-5, with D perhaps TRBD1 (6 bases). The CDR3 spans 16 residues. Between the trimmed V and J ends, which lost 5 bases and 0 bases, there was a span of 16 bases. CDR1 is SEHNR and CDR2 is FQNEAQ in the germline V gene (reference sequence). CDR3 amino acids: CASSPRAGADQETQYF. CDR3 in DNA: TGTGCCAGCAGCCCTCGGGCAGGGGCTGACCAAGAGACCCAGTACTTC.

A single count supports this clone. V is TRBV7-8 and J is TRBJ2-3; TRBD1 or TRBD2 may be the D gene (5 bases each). Trimming cost V 5 bases and J 0 bases, with 15 bases left between them. CDR1 is SGHVS, CDR2 FQNEAQ, per germline. CDR3 size: 16 residues. The CDR3 loop is CASSPAVGASTDTQYF. CDR3 in DNA: TGTGCCAGCAGCCCGGCTGTCGGGGCTAGCACAGATACGCAGTATTTT.

In this sample, this clone turned up once. The rearrangement uses TRBV7-9 and TRBJ2-1; no clear D. From germline, CDR1 is SEHNR and CDR2 FQNEAQ (reference sequence). The CDR3 covers 8 residues. DNA for the CDR3: TGTGTCTGGGATGAGCAGTTCTTC. Amino acid sequence: CVWDEQFF.

The chain links TRBV7-9 to TRBJ1-6, with D perhaps matching TRBD1 (5 bases). This CDR3 region has 15 residues. The germline V gene encodes CDR1 SEHNR and CDR2 FQNEAQ (reference sequence). V was pared by 5 bases and J by 3 bases, with 11 bases between. CDR3 bases: TGTGCCAGCAGCCCAGACAGAAACTATAATTCACCCCTCCACTTT. Amino acid sequence: CASSPDRNYNSPLHF. The whole variable domain, remainder taken from reference TRBV7-9 and TRBJ1-6, is DTGVSQNPRHKITKRGQNVTFRCDPISEHNRLYWYRQTLGQGPEFLTYFQNEAQLEKSRLLSDRFSAERPKGSFSTLEIQRTEQGDSAMYLCASSPDRNYNSPLHFGNGTRLTVT.

The rearrangement joins TRBV7-6 to TRBJ2-1; 11 bases are shared with TRBD2. Germline V gene sequence: CDR1 SGHVS, CDR2 FNYEAQ. J gave up 6 bases and V 3 bases, and 4 bases lay outside the gene matches. This CDR3 region has 15 residues. CDR3 nucleotides: TGTGCCAGCAGCTTCCTGGGACTAGCGGCCAATGAGCAGTTCTTC. It yields the protein CASSFLGLAANEQFF. Together with reference TRBV7-6 and TRBJ2-1, the CDR3 gives the full variable domain: GAGVSQSPRYKVTKRGQDVALRCDPISGHVSLYWYRQALGQGPEFLTYFNYEAQQDKSGLPNDRFSAERPEGSISTLTIQRTEQRDSAMYRCASSFLGLAANEQFFGPGTRLTVL.

The chain couples TRBV7-9 to TRBJ2-1; D tentatively reads TRBD1 or TRBD2 (5 bases each). The CDR3 has 18 residues. Germline CDR1 SEHNR, CDR2 FQNEAQ (reference sequence). V gave up 5 bases and J gave up 6 bases, with 26 bases separating them. The CDR3 loop is CASSPPLGLSGRTNEQFF. Written as DNA, the CDR3 is TGTGCCAGCAGCCCACCCCTTGGGCTTTCGGGACGGACCAATGAGCAGTTCTTC.